This TCR beta chain was identified in a study of control samples from healthy donors and cancer patients. The CDR3 loop spans 17 amino acids. Trimming stripped 3 bases from V and 0 bases from J, with 15 bases between. Germline CDR1 is KGHDR and CDR2 is SFDVKD. Using immunoSEQ multiplex PCR, the repertoire was profiled, and TCRdb retains in-frame clones only, with some absent. The table records 150,000 or so clones, 93% of them present only once. The chain is built from TRBV24-1 and TRBJ2-3; D call uncertain. The specimen was blood. This TCR was recovered from a man in his fifties or sixties in good health. This CDR3 is CATSDPSTPLSTDTQYF. In DNA form, the CDR3 reads TGTGCCACCAGTGATCCCTCGACTCCCCTTAGCACAGATACGCAGTATTTT.